This section outlines one T cell receptor (beta chain) sequence together with its context. The data were obtained in a study of blood T cell repertoires in COVID-19. Clones were sequenced by immunoSEQ multiplex PCR, and TCRdb holds only the in-frame ones, with some missing. The sample contains about 53,000 clones, around nine tenths of which appear only once. After removal of 6 bases from V and 6 bases from J, the junction contained 7 bases not matched to a gene. CDR1 MNHEY and CDR2 SMNVEV come from the germline V gene (reference sequence). This CDR3 spans 15 amino acids. V gene TRBV27 combines with J gene TRBJ2-1; 11 nucleotides line up with TRBD2. The TCR was taken from a man between 50 and 59 years old with acute or convalescent COVID-19. The sequencing input was peripheral blood. DNA for the CDR3: TGTGCCAGCAGGATGGGTAGCGGGGGGGGCAATGAGCAGTTCTTC. Its translation is CASRMGSGGGNEQFF.